This TCR beta chain is from a study of blood T cell repertoires in COVID-19. For the study at large: Italy, Spain and the United States were the sources of the convalescent and acute COVID-19 samples.

Method: immunoSEQ multiplex PCR; TCRdb's copy keeps in-frame clones and lacks some. This repertoire shows about 190,000 clones, roughly 89% found once; its top ten account for approximately 6.7%. Germline loops: CDR1 LNHDA, CDR2 SQIVND (reference sequence). This CDR3 spans 16 amino acids. The V gene lost 3 bases and the J gene lost 1 base, with 13 bases spanning the gap. The sample comprised peripheral blood. The V call is TRBV19, the J call TRBJ1-5, with D perhaps TRBD1 (6 bases). This clonotype was sampled from a middle-aged man with acute or convalescent COVID-19. The CDR3 loop reads CASSMGGGWSNQPQHF. CDR3 DNA sequence: TGTGCCAGTAGTATGGGTGGGGGCTGGAGCAATCAGCCCCAGCATTTT.